The 11 T cell receptor beta chains in this list originate from one sample, sequenced in a study of PD-1 blockade in classical Hodgkin lymphoma. Profiled with immunoSEQ multiplex PCR; TCRdb holds only in-frame clones, not every one. Of tens of thousands of clones listed, around 87% were seen once; the top ten hold roughly 14%. Documented time point: cycle 4 day 1 (C4D1), after 6 weeks of nivolumab. In every patient, relapse followed autologous stem cell transplantation, while exposure to brentuximab vedotin differed. The input for sequencing was peripheral blood mononuclear cells (PBMCs), taken before the fourth cycle of nivolumab. The receptors shown here come from a human donor with classical Hodgkin lymphoma.

The rearrangement joins TRBV22-1 to TRBJ1-5; TRBD1 is the table's D call and was not checked against the DNA. TRBV22-1 represents a pseudogene. This CDR3 region has 20 residues. CDR3 protein: CPGSARARNHRDNSNQPQHF. The DNA for the CDR3 is TGTCCTGGGAGCGCACGAGCGAGAAATCACAGGGATAATAGCAATCAGCCCCAGCATTTT.

The rearrangement uses TRBV27 and TRBJ2-6, with no clear D. V lost 5 bases and J 0 bases, leaving 23 bases between the germline ends. CDR1 is MNHEY, CDR2 SMNVEV, per germline (reference sequence). The CDR3 runs to 20 residues. In nucleotides, the CDR3 is TGTGCCAGCAGTATTAACCGGCGGCTCCTACCCGCCTCTGGGGCCAACGTCCTGACTTTC. Its protein is CASSINRRLLPASGANVLTF.

V gene TRBV28 combines with J gene TRBJ1-2; D may be TRBD1 (6 bases). This CDR3 spans 14 amino acids. Germline CDR1 and CDR2: MDHEN and SYDVKM. V lost 6 bases, J lost 6 bases, and 17 bases lay in between. The CDR3 is CASSPLEGVNGYTF. The CDR3 DNA sequence: TGTGCCAGCAGCCCCCTAGAGGGGGTTAATGGCTACACCTTC.

This rearrangement joins TRBV5-1 to TRBJ1-1; a possible D gene is TRBD1 (6 bases). Germline V gives CDR1 SGHRS, CDR2 YFSETQ. V lost 3 bases to trimming and J lost 3 bases, with 12 bases between them. CDR3 length: 14 residues. CDR3 DNA: TGCGCCAGCAGCTACGACAAGGGGGACACTGAAGCTTTCTTT. Encoded protein: CASSYDKGDTEAFF.

The gene calls are TRBV5-1 and TRBJ2-7; 9 bases map to TRBD2. The V gene's germline CDR1 is SGHRS and CDR2 YFSETQ. CDR3 length equals 15 residues. Unmatched junction bases numbered 6, after V lost 5 bases and J lost 0 bases. The CDR3 coding sequence is TGCGCCAGCAGAGAATATAGCGGGAGCTCCTACGAGCAGTACTTC. Translating gives CASREYSGSSYEQYF. The entire variable domain, with the rest obtained from reference TRBV5-1 and TRBJ2-7, is as follows: KAGVTQTPRYLIKTRGQQVTLSCSPISGHRSVSWYQQTPGQGLQFLFEYFSETQRNKGNFPGRFSGRQFSNSRSEMNVSTLELGDSALYLCASREYSGSSYEQYFGPGTRLTVT.

V and J are TRBV15 and TRBJ2-2; no reliable D call. The V gene lost 9 bases and the J gene lost 5 bases, with 16 bases spanning the gap. Germline V lookup: CDR1 LNHNV, CDR2 YYDKDF (reference sequence). The CDR3 spans 14 residues. Written as DNA, the CDR3 is TGTGCCACGAGTGACGGGCGCCTTACCGGGGAGCTGTTTTTT. Its protein product is CATSDGRLTGELFF.

The chain combines TRBV6-6 with TRBJ2-7, with D unresolved. Trimming took 6 bases from V and 0 from J, leaving 12 bases between them. Germline CDR1 and CDR2: MNHNY and SVGAGI (reference sequence). The CDR3 has 14 residues. Here the CDR3 reads CASSHSRSSYEQYF. Here the CDR3 DNA reads TGTGCCAGCAGCCACAGTCGGAGCTCCTACGAGCAGTACTTC.

The chain joins TRBV4-1 to TRBJ1-2, with a possible D match to TRBD1 (5 bases). Germline V gene data show CDR1 as MGHRA and CDR2 as YSYEKL. V shed 1 base and J shed 5 bases, with 14 bases lying between them. The CDR3 has 15 amino acids. In DNA, the CDR3 is TGCGCCAGCAGCCAAGTGGGGGACCTCGGGTATGGCTACACCTTC. It is translated as CASSQVGDLGYGYTF.

The V and J genes are TRBV11-1 and TRBJ2-5; D is unclear. Germline V gives CDR1 SGHAT, CDR2 FQDESV (reference sequence). Trimming removed 3 bases from V and 5 bases from J, with 10 bases in between. This CDR3 region has 13 residues. Written as DNA, the CDR3 is TGTGCCAGCAGCTTTGGGTCCAGGGAGACCCAGTACTTC. Its protein product is CASSFGSRETQYF.

The chain links TRBV27 to TRBJ2-5; the D is unclear. V was clipped by 3 bases and J by 1 base, with 9 bases between them. This CDR3 region has 14 residues. Per the germline V gene, CDR1 is MNHEY and CDR2 is SMNVEV (reference sequence). The CDR3 here is CASSFATRQETQYF. CDR3 in DNA: TGTGCCAGCAGTTTTGCGACCCGCCAAGAGACCCAGTACTTC.

This chain joins TRBV6-4 and TRBJ2-3; D uncertain. V was clipped by 5 bases and J by 1 base, with 16 bases between them. This CDR3 comprises 16 residues. CDR1 is MRHNA, CDR2 SNTAGT, per germline. The DNA of the CDR3 is TGTGCCAGCAGTACCGACGTGGGAAGCGGCACAGATACGCAGTATTTT. It yields the protein CASSTDVGSGTDTQYF.